The sequence of this T cell receptor (beta chain) was determined in a study of T cell responses to AZD1222 COVID-19 vaccine (dated by TCRdb to about 2021). With regard to the full study: TCR sequencing was performed for 233 trial participants, of whom about 200 were given two doses of AZD1222 and some 26 were given two doses of MenACWY control vaccine. Enrollment into the trials was organized by age into subgroups of 18-55, 56-69 and 70-plus years, and those subgroups contained roughly 160, 29 and 62 TCR-sequenced participants, respectively. What the research found in general, with its limitations: CD4 TCRs associated with the vaccine covered the entire spike protein, and the dominant responses were in regions 160-218 and 743-854. Because no samples from the day 14 peak response were available, repertoires could be characterized only after the peak T cell response. Only five or six AZD1222 recipients were SARS-CoV-2 seropositive at baseline, limiting conclusions about previously exposed vaccinees. Participants were mostly white British, with more females than males. The authors suggested clonal diversity may have been underestimated. Reportedly, almost half of the unique spike-specific TCRs recognized epitopes lying outside the regions that are mutated in the B.1.351 and B.1.1.7 variants. After two AZD1222 doses, spike-specific TCR breadth and depth were significantly higher than at day 0 and than in MenACWY recipients. The 56-69-year group was small, and its depth increase did not reach significance, likely because of low power.

The CDR3 covers 15 residues, taking in both the cysteine and the phenylalanine. Only the CDR3 region is kept as DNA, spanning 45 bases read in frame from base 1. Clipping removes 5 bases from V and 4 bases from J, with 3 as the unmatched junction base count. The germline V gene (reference sequence) gives CDR1 as MNHEY and CDR2 as SMNVEV. The CDR3 regions of human TCRbeta chains were analyzed by immunosequencing. The published analysis was carried out like this. TCRs in the repertoires were matched against a reference library of SARS-CoV-2-specific TCRs that had been generated with the MIRA antigen-specificity platform. Breadth meant the fraction of unique TCRs that were SARS-CoV-2-associated, whereas depth meant the fraction of total T cells that were SARS-CoV-2-associated. Using the MIRA data, every spike-specific TCR was mapped to the spike region that the TCR reacted to and assigned to either a CD4 or a CD8 class. Log10-transformed breadth and depth values were compared by one-way ANOVA with Sidak's multiple comparisons tests. TCRdb provides this immuneACCESS table in a form limited to in-frame rearrangements. Some clones are lacking; in checked studies, under half of them reflect an unresolved V gene, and why the rest are absent is not known. V and J calls and clone size follow that table, whereas D and trimming were derived from the DNA. The sample profile shows around 140,000 clones; 85% to 95% of them were found once. The top ten clones comprise roughly 12% of the sample.

As for this clone: This receptor's antigen is unknown. No base-level quality is on record; no much larger clone is a single base apart.

The intended sense of this specimen's time point label: sample from adult after SARS-CoV-2 infection, after symptom onset. Two convalescent COVID-19 patients, sampled after symptom onset from adults with prior SARS-CoV-2 infection, were also TCR-sequenced for comparison. The rearrangement combines TRBV27 with TRBJ2-5; 14 bases in the middle match TRBD2. The receptor's source is an adult who had recovered from COVID-19. The sample here was peripheral blood, taken after recovery from COVID-19. The nucleotides are TGTGCCAGCAGTCCCGGGACTAGCGGGAGAGAGACCCAGTACTTC. Its protein reads: CASSPGTSGRETQYF.